This TCR beta chain appears in the sequencing data of a study of blood T cell repertoires in COVID-19. Profiled with immunoSEQ multiplex PCR; TCRdb holds only in-frame clones, not every one. The sample carries about 140,000 clones, under 90% recorded once. Trimming took 2 bases from V and 4 from J, leaving 11 bases between them. The CDR3 contains 14 residues. CDR1 and CDR2 (germline): SGHRS, YFSETQ. This sequence joins TRBV5-1 and TRBJ2-3; D ambiguous. The TCR was taken from a woman aged 80 or older in a cohort sampled during active or convalescent COVID-19. The material sequenced was peripheral blood. The CDR3 reads CASSLNHLADTQYF. The CDR3 DNA is TGCGCCAGCAGCTTAAATCACTTGGCAGATACGCAGTATTTT.